The clone carrying this T cell receptor (beta chain) came up many times. This sample is drawn from a study of patients and donors after allogeneic stem cell transplantation. In germline, CDR1 is SGHRS, CDR2 YFSETQ. This CDR3 comprises 16 residues. V gave up 6 bases and J gave up 0 bases, with 16 bases separating them. One entry per CDR3 protein results from TCRdb running MiXCR on the RT-PCR reads. The sample lists some 960,000 distinct CDR3 sequences, more than 15% occurring once. The specimen was blood, either unsorted or a sorted T cell fraction (not recorded which). V usage is TRBV5-1 and J usage is TRBJ2-1; D call uncertain. The sequence was collected from a human donor who was either an allogeneic HSCT recipient or a stem cell or donor lymphocyte infusion donor (not recorded which). It is not recorded whose cells these are; they may come from a transplant donor. The CDR3 coding sequence is TGCGCCAGCACCAGGACCGTAGGTGGCTCCTACAATGAGCAGTTCTTC. Its translation: CASTRTVGGSYNEQFF.